This TCR beta chain was documented in a study of blood T cell repertoires in COVID-19. This CDR3 is 14 amino acids long. With V trimmed by 3 bases and J by 6 bases, 4 bases remained unmatched. Per the germline V gene, CDR1 is MNHNS and CDR2 is SASEGT. Authors' processing steps: The assay estimated nucleated cells by amplifying reference gene primers. Using immunoSEQ multiplex PCR, the repertoire was profiled, and TCRdb retains in-frame clones only, with some absent. That table supplies the V and J calls and clone size; D and trimming were determined from the DNA. Of some 80,000 clones in the sample, under 80% were seen once.

The receptor was derived from a human donor in a cohort sampled during active COVID-19. The V call is TRBV6-1, the J call TRBJ2-7, with 11 bases fitting TRBD1. The sequenced material came from peripheral blood. The CDR3 DNA reads TGTGCCAGCAGTGAGATGGGACAGGGGGTCGAGCAGTACTTC. This encodes CASSEMGQGVEQYF.